This is a list of T cell receptor beta chains from one sample in a study of graft-versus-host responses after intestinal transplantation. Sequencing used immunoSEQ multiplex PCR; TCRdb keeps in-frame clones, though not all of them. Of roughly 40,000 clones in the sample, roughly 91% are singletons; the top ten hold over 6%. Material: PBMCs, obtained 260 to 280 days after transplant. These receptors were taken from a human patient who received an intestinal transplant, so some T cells may come from the graft donor. Both conserved end residues are part of each CDR3. D genes are given only for firm matches. Not every row has a clone size; where given, it reads once, few, many or a size class.

>TRBV5-1|TRBJ2-6|TRBD1|.
TGCGCCAGCAGCTCGGTCTGGGACAGCTACCTCGCTGGGGCCAACGTCCTGACTTTC
CASSSVWDSYLAGANVLTF
>TRBV20-1|TRBJ2-3|.|.
TGCAGTGCTACCTCGACTTATACGCAGTATTTT
CSATSTYTQYF
>TRBV4-1|TRBJ2-7|TRBD2|.
TGCGCCAGCAGCAAGAACCTCTGGGCTAGCGGGCCCTCTCCCTACGAGCAGTACTTC
CASSKNLWASGPSPYEQYF
>TRBV5-5|TRBJ2-1|TRBD2|.
TGTGCCAGCAGCTTGGCACTAGCGGGGGCCGTGACATACAATGAGCAGTTCTTC
CASSLALAGAVTYNEQFF
>TRBV7-2|TRBJ1-1|.|.
TGTGCCAGCAGCTTAATGAGGGGTCACACTGAAGCTTTCTTT
CASSLMRGHTEAFF
>TRBV5-1|TRBJ2-3|TRBD2|.
TGCGCCAGCAGCTTGGCCGGGGCTAGCGGGCGCACAGATACGCAGTATTTT
CASSLAGASGRTDTQYF
>TRBV18|TRBJ1-4|.|.
TGTGCCAGCTCACTTGCGGGGGGAACTAATGAAAAACTGTTTTTT
CASSLAGGTNEKLFF
>TRBV19|TRBJ2-1|TRBD2|.
TGTGCCAGTGGAATAGCGGGGGGAATATACAATGAGCAGTTCTTC
CASGIAGGIYNEQFF
>TRBV5-6|TRBJ2-7|.|.
TGTGCCAGCAGCTTGGGCGGCGAGCAGTACTTC
CASSLGGEQYF
>TRBV9|TRBJ1-1|TRBD1|.
TGTGCCAGCAACCGGAGGGGGCCGTCGAAATTGAACACTGAAGCTTTCTTT
CASNRRGPSKLNTEAFF
>TRBV6-7|TRBJ1-3|.|.
TGTGCCAGCAGTTACTCCCAACGGCAACGGCCAGTAAACACCATATATTTT
CASSYSQRQRPVNTIYF
>TRBV20-1|TRBJ1-2|.|.
TGCAGTGCTAGAGATCTAACCGCCTACACCTTC
CSARDLTAYTF
>TRBV7-9|TRBJ1-5|.|.
TGTGCCAGCAGCTACGGTAACTCTTTTTCAAGTCAGCCCCAGCATTTT
CASSYGNSFSSQPQHF
>TRBV30|TRBJ1-2|.|.
TGTGCCGTGGTAAACTATGGCTACACCTTC
CAVVNYGYTF
>TRBV10-3|TRBJ2-7|.|once
TGTGCCATCAGTGACCCTGACAGTTCTAGCTCCTACGAGCAGTACTTC
CAISDPDSSSSYEQYF
>TRBV12-2|TRBJ1-1|.|.
TGTGCACCCACGGGGGCGGAAGCTTTCTTT
CAPTGAEAFF
>TRBV6-1|TRBJ2-7|TRBD1|.
TGTGCCAGCAGTGAAGGGGATCGGACAGGGCAGTACTTC
CASSEGDRTGQYF
>TRBV11-2|TRBJ2-1|.|.
TGTGCCAGCAGCTTAGTGCGGCAGGGACACAATGAGCAGTTCTTC
CASSLVRQGHNEQFF
>TRBV30|TRBJ1-2|.|.
TGTGCCTGGAGTCCGATGGGGCCCGGGAACACCTTC
CAWSPMGPGNTF
>TRBV5-1|TRBJ2-3|TRBD1|.
TGCGCCAGCAGCTTGGGGACCGGGACAGGGACAACAGATACGCAGTATTTT
CASSLGTGTGTTDTQYF
>TRBV10-3|TRBJ2-1|.|.
TGTGCCATCAGTGAGACGAGTCCCGATGGAGGTCCGGGCGATGAGCAGTTCTTC
CAISETSPDGGPGDEQFF
>TRBV6-1|TRBJ2-3|.|.
TGTGCCAGCACTGCTAGCACAGATACGCAGTATTTT
CASTASTDTQYF
>TRBV19|TRBJ1-1|.|.
TGTGCCAGTAGGGGGAACACTGAAGCTTTCTTT
CASRGNTEAFF
>TRBV5-4|TRBJ2-3|TRBD2|.
TGTGCCAGCAGCCAAATTCCGGGACTAGGAAGCACAGATACGCAGTATTTT
CASSQIPGLGSTDTQYF
>TRBV13|TRBJ1-4|.|.
TGTGCCAGCAGCTCGGGTCGGGGGGCAAATGAAAAACTGTTTTTT
CASSSGRGANEKLFF
>TRBV19|TRBJ1-2|.|.
TGTGCCAGTAGTATACATGGTAGTGGCTACACCTTC
CASSIHGSGYTF
>TRBV2|TRBJ2-2|.|.
TGTGCCAGCAGTGACGGTAGATCGAGGGAGCTGTTTTTT
CASSDGRSRELFF
>TRBV4-2|TRBJ2-3|TRBD2|.
TGTGCCAGCAGCCCCCTAGGAGGGACTAGCGAGTCAGATACGCAGTATTTT
CASSPLGGTSESDTQYF
>TRBV4-1|TRBJ2-3|TRBD2|once
TGCGCCAGCAGCCCCTCCGGGGGGGAGACAGATACGCAGTATTTT
CASSPSGGETDTQYF
>TRBV19|TRBJ2-7|.|.
TGTGCCAGTAGTGCGTTCTCTCTCGACGAGCAGTACTTC
CASSAFSLDEQYF
>TRBV9|TRBJ2-5|.|.
TGTGCCAGCAGCGTAGGTCCAGGGGGGGAGACCCAGTACTTC
CASSVGPGGETQYF
>TRBV5-1|TRBJ1-1|TRBD1|.
TGCGCCAGCAGCCAATCCTCCGGGACAGGGAACACTGAAGCTTTCTTT
CASSQSSGTGNTEAFF
>TRBV15|TRBJ1-2|.|.
TGTGCCACCAGCAGAGATGTCGGGGGGAACTATGGCTACACCTTC
CATSRDVGGNYGYTF
>TRBV18|TRBJ1-6|.|.
TGTGCCAGCTCACTAAAGGGGAGTTATAATTCACCCCTCCACTTT
CASSLKGSYNSPLHF
>TRBV5-1|TRBJ1-2|.|.
TGCGCCAGCAGCCGGGGACCGAACTATGGCTACACCTTC
CASSRGPNYGYTF
>TRBV10-3|TRBJ2-3|.|.
TGTCCCCCGTCAAGGGGTCCAGCGAGCACAGATACGCAGTATTTT
CPPSRGPASTDTQYF
>TRBV13|TRBJ2-3|.|.
TGTGCCAGCAGCTTTACCGGGACCCCGGGAGATACGCAGTATTTT
CASSFTGTPGDTQYF
>TRBV10-1|TRBJ1-2|TRBD1|.
TGCGCCAGCAGTGATGGGACAGGGGTCTACACCTTC
CASSDGTGVYTF
>TRBV5-1|TRBJ2-1|TRBD2|.
TGCGCCAGCAGCTTGGTAGGCGGGGGGGCCCCCGCCAATGAGCAGTTCTTC
CASSLVGGGAPANEQFF
>TRBV5-1|TRBJ2-5|TRBD2|.
TGCGCCAGCAGCCGGACTAGCGGGGGAGCTTACCAAGAGACCCAGTACTTC
CASSRTSGGAYQETQYF
>TRBV29-1|TRBJ2-3|TRBD2|.
TGCAGCGTTGGGGCGGGGGGGTCACAGTCGACAGATACGCAGTATTTT
CSVGAGGSQSTDTQYF
>TRBV6-6|TRBJ2-7|TRBD2|.
TGTGCCAGCATCCTTGCGGGGGACTTC
CASILAGDF
>TRBV6-5|TRBJ1-1|.|.
TGTGCCAGCAGTGCTGACAGGAACACTGAAGCTTTCTTT
CASSADRNTEAFF
>TRBV6-4|TRBJ1-2|.|.
TGTGCCACCCGGCCGGGAGCTAACTATGGCTACACCTTC
CATRPGANYGYTF
>TRBV4-2|TRBJ2-1|TRBD1|.
TGTGCCAGCAGCCAAGGCGACAGGGAAGTCCATGAGCAGTTCTTC
CASSQGDREVHEQFF
>TRBV19|TRBJ2-7|TRBD2|few
TGTGCCAGTAGTATAGATGGGACTAGCGGGGGAGTATACGAGCAGTACTTC
CASSIDGTSGGVYEQYF